This paragraph covers one T cell receptor (beta chain) sequence. This record comes from a study of cytomegalovirus exposure and HLA in healthy donors. The CDR3 spans 15 residues. Trimming left V 5 bases short and J 7 bases short, with 17 bases between. CDR1 is SGHTA, CDR2 FQGTGA, per germline. The PCR ran on 60 Vbeta and 13 Jbeta primers. The repertoire was sequenced with immunoSEQ multiplex PCR; TCRdb's copy has only in-frame clones and lacks some. This sample has approximately 140,000 clones, with 75% to 80% found just once. Every donor was a healthy person donating bone marrow. This TCR derives from a female donor in good health and CMV-seronegative. The chain employs TRBV7-3 and TRBJ1-4, with a tentative D call TRBD1 (6 bases). Sequenced input: PBMCs. DNA for the CDR3: TGTGCCAGCAGCCTGGGCGGGGGCATGGGTGAAAAACTGTTTTTT. It translates to CASSLGGGMGEKLFF.